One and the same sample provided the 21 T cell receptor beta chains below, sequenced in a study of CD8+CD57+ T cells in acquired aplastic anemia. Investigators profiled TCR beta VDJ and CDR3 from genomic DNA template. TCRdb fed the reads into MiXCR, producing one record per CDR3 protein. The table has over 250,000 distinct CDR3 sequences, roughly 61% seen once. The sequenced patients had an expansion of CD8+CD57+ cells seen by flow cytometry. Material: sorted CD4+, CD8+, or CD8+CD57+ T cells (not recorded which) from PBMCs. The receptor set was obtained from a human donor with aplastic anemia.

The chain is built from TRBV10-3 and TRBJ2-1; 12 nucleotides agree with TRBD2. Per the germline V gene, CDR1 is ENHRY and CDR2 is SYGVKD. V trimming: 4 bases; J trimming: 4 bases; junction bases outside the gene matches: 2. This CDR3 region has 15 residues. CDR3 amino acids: CAISVGTSGYNEQFF. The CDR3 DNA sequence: TGTGCCATCAGTGTGGGGACTAGCGGGTACAATGAGCAGTTCTTC.

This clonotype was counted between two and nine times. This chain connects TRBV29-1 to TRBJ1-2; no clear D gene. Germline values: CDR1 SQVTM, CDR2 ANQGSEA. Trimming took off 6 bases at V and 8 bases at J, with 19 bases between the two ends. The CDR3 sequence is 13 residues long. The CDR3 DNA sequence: TGCAGCGTGTTGGACCCGGCAGCCGAGGGCTACACCTTC. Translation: CSVLDPAAEGYTF.

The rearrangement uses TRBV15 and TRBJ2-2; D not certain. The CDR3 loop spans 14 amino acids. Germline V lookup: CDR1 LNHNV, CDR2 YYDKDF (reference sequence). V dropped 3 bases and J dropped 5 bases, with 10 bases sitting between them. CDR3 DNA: TGTGCCACCAGCAGCTTGTCAGATACCGGGGAGCTGTTTTTT. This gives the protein CATSSLSDTGELFF.

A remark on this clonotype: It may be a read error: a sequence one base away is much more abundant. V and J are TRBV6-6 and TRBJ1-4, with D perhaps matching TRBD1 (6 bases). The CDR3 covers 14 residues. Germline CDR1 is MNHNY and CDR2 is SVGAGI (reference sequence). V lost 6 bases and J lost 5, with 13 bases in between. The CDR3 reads CASSKGGANEKLFF. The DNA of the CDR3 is TGTGCCAGCAGCAAAGGGGGGGCGAATGAAAAACTGTTTTTT.

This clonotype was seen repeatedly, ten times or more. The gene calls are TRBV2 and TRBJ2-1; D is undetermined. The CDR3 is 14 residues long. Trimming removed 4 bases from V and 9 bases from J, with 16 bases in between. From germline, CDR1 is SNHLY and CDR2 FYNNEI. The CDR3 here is CASSGGPPGGEQFF. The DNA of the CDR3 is TGTGCCAGCAGTGGTGGCCCTCCCGGCGGTGAGCAGTTCTTC.

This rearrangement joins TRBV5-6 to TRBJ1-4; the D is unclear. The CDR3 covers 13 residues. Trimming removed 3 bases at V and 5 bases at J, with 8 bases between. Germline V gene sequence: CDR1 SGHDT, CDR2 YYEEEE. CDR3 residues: CASSSRTNEKLFF. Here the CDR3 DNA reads TGTGCCAGCAGCTCGAGAACCAATGAAAAACTGTTTTTT.

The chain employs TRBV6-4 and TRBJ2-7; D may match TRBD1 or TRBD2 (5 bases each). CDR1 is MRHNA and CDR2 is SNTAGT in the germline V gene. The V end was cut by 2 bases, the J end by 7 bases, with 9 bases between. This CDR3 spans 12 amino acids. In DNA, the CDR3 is TGTGCCAGCAGTGACGCCTGGGGGGAGCAGTACTTC. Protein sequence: CASSDAWGEQYF.

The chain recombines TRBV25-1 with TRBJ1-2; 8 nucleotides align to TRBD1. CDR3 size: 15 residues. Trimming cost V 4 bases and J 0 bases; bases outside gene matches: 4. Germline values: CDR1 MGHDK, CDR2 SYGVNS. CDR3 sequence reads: CASSALQGANYGYTF. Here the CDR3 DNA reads TGTGCCAGCAGTGCCCTACAGGGGGCTAACTATGGCTACACCTTC.

The CDR3 reads CASSASGGLSTDTQYF. CDR3 sequence (DNA): TGTGCCAGCAGTGCCAGCGGGGGGCTCAGCACAGATACGCAGTATTTT. V gene TRBV9 combines with J gene TRBJ2-3, with 9 bases that match TRBD2. The germline V gene encodes CDR1 SGDLS and CDR2 YYNGEE. V gave up 5 bases and J gave up 0 bases; unmatched junction bases: 7. The CDR3 covers 16 residues.

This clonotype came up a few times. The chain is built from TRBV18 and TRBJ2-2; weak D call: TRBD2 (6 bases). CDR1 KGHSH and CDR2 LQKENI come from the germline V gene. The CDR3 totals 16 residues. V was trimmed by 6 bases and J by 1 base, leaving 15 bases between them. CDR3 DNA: TGTGCCAGCTCCCTGCGGGGTCAGTTGAACACCGGGGAGCTGTTTTTT. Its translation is CASSLRGQLNTGELFF.

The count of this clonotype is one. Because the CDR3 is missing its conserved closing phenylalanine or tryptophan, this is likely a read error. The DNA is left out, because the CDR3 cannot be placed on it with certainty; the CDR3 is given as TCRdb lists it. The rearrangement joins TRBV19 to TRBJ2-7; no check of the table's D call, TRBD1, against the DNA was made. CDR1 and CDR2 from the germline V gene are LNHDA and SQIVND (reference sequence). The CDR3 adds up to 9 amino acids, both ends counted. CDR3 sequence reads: CASRTGAKP.

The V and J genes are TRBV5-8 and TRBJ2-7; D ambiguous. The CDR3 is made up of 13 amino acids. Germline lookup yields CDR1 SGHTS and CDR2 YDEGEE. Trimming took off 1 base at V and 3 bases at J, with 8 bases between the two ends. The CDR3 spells CASSLLMRYEQYF. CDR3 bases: TGTGCCAGCAGCTTGCTTATGCGCTACGAGCAGTACTTC.

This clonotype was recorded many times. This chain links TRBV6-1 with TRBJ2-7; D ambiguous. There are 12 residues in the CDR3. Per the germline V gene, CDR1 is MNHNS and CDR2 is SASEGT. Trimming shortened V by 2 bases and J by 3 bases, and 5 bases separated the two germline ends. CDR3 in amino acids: CASSENGYEQYF. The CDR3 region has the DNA TGTGCCAGCAGTGAAAACGGCTACGAGCAGTACTTC.

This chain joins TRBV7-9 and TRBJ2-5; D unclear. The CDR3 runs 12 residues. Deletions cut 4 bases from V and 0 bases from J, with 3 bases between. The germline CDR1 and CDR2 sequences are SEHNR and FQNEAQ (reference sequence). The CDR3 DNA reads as TGTGCCAGCAGCTCCCACCAAGAGACCCAGTACTTC. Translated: CASSSHQETQYF.

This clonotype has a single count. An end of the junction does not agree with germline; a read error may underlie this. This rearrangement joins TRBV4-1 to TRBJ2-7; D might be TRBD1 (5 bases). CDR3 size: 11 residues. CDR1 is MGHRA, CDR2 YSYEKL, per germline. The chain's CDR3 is CASRAEHEQYF. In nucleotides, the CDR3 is TGTGCCAGCAGGGCCGAGCACGAGCAGTACTTC.

This CDR3 reads CASSIDQGAWETQYF. The CDR3 coding sequence is TGTGCCAGCAGCATCGACCAGGGGGCCTGGGAGACCCAGTACTTC. The J gene is TRBJ2-5, the V gene TRBV11-1, with 8 bases identical to TRBD1. CDR1 is SGHAT, CDR2 FQDESV, per germline (reference sequence). Trimming took 5 bases from V and 5 from J; bases not matched to a gene: 10. The CDR3 covers 15 residues.

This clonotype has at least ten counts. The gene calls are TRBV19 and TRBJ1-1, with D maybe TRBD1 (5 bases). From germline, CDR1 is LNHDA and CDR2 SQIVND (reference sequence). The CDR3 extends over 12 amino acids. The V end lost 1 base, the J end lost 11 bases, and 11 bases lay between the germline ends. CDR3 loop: CASSIAAGPAFF. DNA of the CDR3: TGTGCCAGTAGTATAGCGGCGGGGCCGGCTTTCTTT.

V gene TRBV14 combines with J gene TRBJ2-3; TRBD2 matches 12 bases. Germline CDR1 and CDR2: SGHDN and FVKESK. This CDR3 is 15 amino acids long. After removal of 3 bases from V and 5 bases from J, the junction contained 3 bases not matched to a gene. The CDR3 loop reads CASSQAGLAGDTQYF. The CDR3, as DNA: TGTGCCAGCAGCCAGGCGGGACTAGCGGGAGATACGCAGTATTTT. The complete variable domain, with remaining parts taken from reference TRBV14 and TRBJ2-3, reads EAGVTQFPSHSVIEKGQTVTLRCDPISGHDNLYWYRRVMGKEIKFLLHFVKESKQDESGMPNNRFLAERTGGTYSTLKVQPAELEDSGVYFCASSQAGLAGDTQYFGPGTRLTVL.

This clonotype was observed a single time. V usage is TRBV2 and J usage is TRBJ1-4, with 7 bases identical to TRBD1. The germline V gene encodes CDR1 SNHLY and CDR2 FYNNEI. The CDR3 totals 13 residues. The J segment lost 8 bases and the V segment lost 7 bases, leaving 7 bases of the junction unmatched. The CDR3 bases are TGTGCCAGCATAAGGGACAGTGGCGAAAAACTGTTTTTT. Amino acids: CASIRDSGEKLFF.

The CDR3 region has the DNA TGTGCCAGCAGCGAGGTGGCCTCTTCGACCTACGAGCAGTACTTC. It specifies CASSEVASSTYEQYF. V and J are TRBV2 and TRBJ2-7; D is ambiguous. With 6 bases removed from V and 2 bases from J, the gap between germline ends came to 17 bases. Germline V lookup: CDR1 SNHLY, CDR2 FYNNEI. The CDR3 covers 15 residues.

DNA of the CDR3: TGTGCCAGCAGTTACTTTAGGGGTGGGCGCGATACGCAGTATTTT. Translating gives CASSYFRGGRDTQYF. The rearrangement links TRBV6-6 to TRBJ2-3; tentative D call: TRBD1 (5 bases). In germline, CDR1 is MNHNY, CDR2 SVGAGI (reference sequence). V was clipped by 1 base and J by 6 bases, with 14 bases between them. The CDR3 is 15 amino acids.